The 30 T cell receptor beta chains below were found in one sample sequenced in a study of blood T cell repertoires in COVID-19 (dated by TCRdb to 2018 to 2020). The library was produced with the immunoSEQ multiplex PCR assay. This is the immuneACCESS table as TCRdb keeps it, with only in-frame sequences that have V and J called. A part of the clones is gone; compared with another copy, unresolved V genes explain less than half, and the rest is unexplained. In all, the sample holds 50,000 to 75,000 clones, and approximately 81% of those were seen once. 25% to 35% of the sample is held by the ten biggest clonotypes. The sample comprised peripheral blood. The source of these receptors is a woman of 80 years or more with active or convalescent COVID-19.

The chain employs TRBV13 and TRBJ2-1, with 8 bases lining up with TRBD1. Germline V gives CDR1 PRHDT, CDR2 FYEKMQ (reference sequence). The CDR3 is 16 amino acids. Unmatched junction bases numbered 12, after V lost 7 bases and J lost 4 bases. The CDR3 nucleotides are TGTGCCAGCAAGTTGAGCCGGGACAGGAATTACAATGAGCAGTTCTTC. Translated, it gives CASKLSRDRNYNEQFF.

This clone was observed once. This rearrangement joins TRBV9 to TRBJ2-2; D might be TRBD1 (6 bases). The germline V gene has CDR1 SGDLS and CDR2 YYNGEE. V was shortened by 0 bases and J by 4 bases, with 19 bases between the two germline ends. The CDR3 loop spans 18 amino acids. The CDR3 reads CASSVAGRQGSRTGELFF. CDR3 coding DNA: TGTGCCAGCAGCGTAGCGGGAAGGCAGGGGAGTCGCACCGGGGAGCTGTTTTTT.

V and J are TRBV28 and TRBJ2-5; 9 nucleotides align to TRBD2. Germline V lookup: CDR1 MDHEN, CDR2 SYDVKM. The CDR3 spans 13 residues. The V segment lost 6 bases and the J segment 4 bases; nucleotides outside the gene matches: 3. CDR3 sequence reads: CASRAGGVETQYF. For the CDR3, the DNA is TGTGCCAGCAGGGCGGGGGGGGTAGAGACCCAGTACTTC.

The rearrangement links TRBV6-1 to TRBJ1-6; a weak D match, TRBD1 (5 bases). The CDR3 runs 16 residues. Germline values: CDR1 MNHNS, CDR2 SASEGT. V was pared by 1 base and J by 9 bases, with 16 bases between. The CDR3 region is CASSEVGVGGVSPLHF. The CDR3 coding sequence is TGTGCCAGCAGTGAAGTGGGGGTTGGCGGGGTTTCACCCCTCCACTTT.

This chain uses TRBV7-3 with TRBJ2-6; weak D call: TRBD1 (6 bases). Germline CDR1 and CDR2: SGHTA and FQGTGA. The CDR3 runs 19 residues. V dropped 5 bases and J dropped 1 base, with 21 bases sitting between them. This chain's CDR3 is CASSPRPGHARSGANVLTF. DNA for the CDR3: TGTGCCAGCAGCCCCCGCCCGGGACACGCTCGTTCTGGGGCCAACGTCCTGACTTTC.

V gene TRBV28 combines with J gene TRBJ2-7, with a weak D call TRBD2 (7 bases). CDR3 length equals 12 residues. Trimming pared 7 bases from V and 5 bases from J, leaving 12 bases between. In germline, CDR1 is MDHEN, CDR2 SYDVKM. CDR3 sequence reads: CASNREGNEQYF. CDR3 bases: TGTGCCAGCAACAGGGAGGGCAACGAGCAGTACTTC.

V gene TRBV6-4 combines with J gene TRBJ1-1; 9 nucleotides agree with TRBD1. Germline values: CDR1 MRHNA, CDR2 SNTAGT. This CDR3 has 14 residues. Losses at the gene ends were 7 bases for V and 3 bases for J; bases not matched to a gene: 6. In nucleotides, the CDR3 is TGTGCCAGCAAAGGGACAGGGTCCCACACTGAAGCTTTCTTT. It is translated as CASKGTGSHTEAFF.

V usage is TRBV19 and J usage is TRBJ2-6; 9 positions match TRBD1. Losses at the gene ends were 5 bases for V and 0 bases for J; bases not matched to a gene: 8. The CDR3 runs to 18 residues. Germline V gene sequence: CDR1 LNHDA, CDR2 SQIVND (reference sequence). The CDR3 spells CASSSPGQGFSGANVLTF. Written as DNA, the CDR3 is TGTGCCAGTAGTTCCCCGGGACAGGGTTTCTCTGGGGCCAACGTCCTGACTTTC. Filled out from reference TRBV19 and TRBJ2-6, the complete variable domain reads DGGITQSPKYLFRKEGQNVTLSCEQNLNHDAMYWYRQDPGQGLRLIYYSQIVNDFQKGDIAEGYSVSREKKESFPLTVTSAQKNPTAFYLCASSSPGQGFSGANVLTFGAGSRLTVL.

V gene TRBV27 combines with J gene TRBJ2-3; 11 positions match TRBD2. Germline V gene sequence: CDR1 MNHEY, CDR2 SMNVEV (reference sequence). The CDR3 spans 15 residues. V lost 6 bases to trimming and J lost 5 bases; unmatched junction nucleotides: 7. The DNA for the CDR3 is TGTGCCAGCAGGCTGACTAGCGGGGTAGGAGATACGCAGTATTTT. It codes for CASRLTSGVGDTQYF.

The CDR3 sequence: CASSFGQGGTEAFF. CDR3 bases: TGTGCCAGCAGCTTCGGACAGGGCGGCACTGAAGCTTTCTTT. V gene TRBV11-2 combines with J gene TRBJ1-1; TRBD1 aligns across 8 bases. V gave up 3 bases and J gave up 4 bases; unmatched junction bases: 4. The V gene's germline CDR1 is SGHAT and CDR2 FQNNGV. This CDR3 has 14 residues.

The chain employs TRBV6-5 and TRBJ1-2, with D possibly matching TRBD1 (5 bases). V lost 7 bases and J lost 3, with 9 bases in between. This CDR3 contains 12 residues. Per the germline V gene, CDR1 is MNHEY and CDR2 is SVGAGI. The CDR3 coding sequence is TGTGCCAGCATTGGGGGGGACTATGGCTACACCTTC. Translation: CASIGGDYGYTF.

The chain uses TRBV4-3 and TRBJ1-4; TRBD1 aligns across 7 bases. Germline V lookup: CDR1 LGHNA, CDR2 YSLEER. The trim removed 0 bases at V and 15 bases at J, leaving 4 bases unmatched. The CDR3 totals 12 residues. This chain's CDR3 is CASSQDAGGLFF. The CDR3 bases are TGCGCCAGCAGCCAAGACGCAGGGGGTTTGTTTTTT.

This chain uses TRBV27 with TRBJ1-1; D possibly corresponds to TRBD1 (5 bases). Germline assignment: CDR1 MNHEY and CDR2 SMNVEV (reference sequence). Trimming stripped 4 bases from V and 3 bases from J, with 15 bases between. The CDR3 contains 15 residues. CDR3 sequence: CASSSGGSWYTEAFF. DNA for the CDR3: TGTGCCAGCAGTTCGGGGGGGAGTTGGTACACTGAAGCTTTCTTT.

The sample holds one count of this clone. V is TRBV7-2 and J is TRBJ2-7; 10 nucleotides line up with TRBD2. The J segment lost 7 bases and the V segment lost 5 bases, leaving 8 bases of the junction unmatched. CDR3 length equals 14 residues. Germline loops: CDR1 SGHTA, CDR2 FQGNSA. The CDR3 DNA sequence: TGTGCCAGCAGCCTCGGACTAGCGGCGGAAGAGCAGTACTTC. Translating gives CASSLGLAAEEQYF.

The rearrangement joins TRBV9 to TRBJ2-2; 7 bases line up with TRBD2. The CDR3 has 16 residues. The germline V gene encodes CDR1 SGDLS and CDR2 YYNGEE. J was trimmed by 4 bases and V by 0 bases; bases with no gene match: 6. Here the CDR3 reads CASSVVAGDPTGELFF. In DNA, the CDR3 is TGTGCCAGCAGCGTAGTGGCGGGGGATCCCACCGGGGAGCTGTTTTTT.

The chain uses TRBV7-2 and TRBJ2-5, with D perhaps TRBD2 (7 bases). The germline V gene has CDR1 SGHTA and CDR2 FQGNSA. The CDR3 has 15 amino acids. The V end lost 5 bases, the J end lost 0 bases, and 13 bases lay between the germline ends. As DNA, the CDR3 is TGTGCCAGCAGCCCACGGGGGGCCTACCAAGAGACCCAGTACTTC. As protein: CASSPRGAYQETQYF.

The gene calls are TRBV9 and TRBJ2-1; TRBD2 agrees at 14 bases. This CDR3 is built from 17 residues. Trimming removed 0 bases from V and 5 bases from J; junction bases left unmatched: 4. CDR1 and CDR2 from the germline V gene are SGDLS and YYNGEE. The CDR3 spells CASSVVGLAGVHNEQFF. CDR3 bases: TGTGCCAGCAGCGTAGTGGGACTAGCGGGGGTTCACAATGAGCAGTTCTTC.

The gene calls are TRBV7-2 and TRBJ2-2, with 11 bases identical to TRBD1. V lost 5 bases to trimming and J lost 4 bases; unmatched junction nucleotides: 6. The CDR3 has 16 residues. Germline V lookup: CDR1 SGHTA, CDR2 FQGNSA. The CDR3 here is CASSPGQGAGTGELFF. The CDR3 region has the DNA TGTGCCAGCAGCCCCGGACAGGGGGCAGGCACCGGGGAGCTGTTTTTT.

This rearrangement joins TRBV28 to TRBJ1-4, with D unclear. Deletions cut 6 bases from V and 0 bases from J, with 11 bases between. The CDR3 runs to 15 residues. The germline CDR1 and CDR2 sequences are MDHEN and SYDVKM. CDR3 residues: CASSSPHATNEKLFF. In nucleotides, the CDR3 is TGTGCCAGCAGCAGTCCACATGCAACTAATGAAAAACTGTTTTTT.

The V and J genes are TRBV19 and TRBJ2-6, with a weak D call TRBD2 (5 bases). The germline CDR1 and CDR2 sequences are LNHDA and SQIVND (reference sequence). Trimming removed 6 bases from V and 0 bases from J, with 12 bases in between. There are 16 residues in the CDR3. The CDR3 DNA reads TGTGCCAGTAGCGACCGAGGAGGCTCTGGGGCCAACGTCCTGACTTTC. It translates to CASSDRGGSGANVLTF.

This clone was seen only once. The genes are TRBV15 and TRBJ2-7, with D maybe TRBD1 (6 bases). The germline V gene has CDR1 LNHNV and CDR2 YYDKDF (reference sequence). V lost 4 bases to trimming and J lost 1 base, with 14 bases between them. The CDR3 has 15 amino acids. The CDR3 sequence is CATSNPMTGSYEQYF. CDR3 nucleotide sequence: TGTGCCACCAGCAACCCGATGACAGGATCCTACGAGCAGTACTTC.

Regarding this clone: At one of its ends the junction is not consistent with the germline gene, which may arise from a read error. This rearrangement joins TRBV7-9 to TRBJ2-2, with D possibly called TRBD1 or TRBD2 (5 bases each). CDR3 length: 14 amino acids. Germline CDR1 SEHNR, CDR2 FQNEAQ (reference sequence). The CDR3 coding sequence is TGTGCCAGCAGCCTAGCCTCAGGGACCGGGGAGCTGTTTTTT. Encoded protein: CASSLASGTGELFF.

V usage is TRBV12-3 or TRBV12-4 and J usage is TRBJ1-5, with no clear D. Trimming removed 6 bases from V and 10 bases from J, with 10 bases in between. This CDR3 is built from 11 residues. The CDR3 reads CASSRSEPQHF. CDR3 in DNA: TGTGCCAGCAGCCGCAGCGAACCCCAGCATTTT.

The chain carries TRBV7-2 and TRBJ2-7; perhaps TRBD1 as D (6 bases). CDR1 SGHTA and CDR2 FQGNSA come from the germline V gene. The CDR3 sequence is 14 residues long. Between the trimmed V and J ends, which lost 1 base and 2 bases, there was a span of 9 bases. CDR3 bases: TGTGCCAGCAGCTTAGATGGGGGCCCCTACGAGCAGTACTTC. Translation gives CASSLDGGPYEQYF.

The chain has TRBV11-2 and TRBJ1-2, with 9 bases aligning to TRBD1. The CDR3 spans 19 residues. Germline V CDR1 and CDR2: SGHAT, FQNNGV. V shed 1 base and J 4 bases; nucleotides not matched to a gene: 16. This CDR3 reads CASSLAILGQGIFGYGYTF. In DNA form, the CDR3 reads TGTGCCAGCAGCTTAGCCATTCTGGGACAGGGTATTTTCGGCTATGGCTACACCTTC.

The genes are TRBV10-3 and TRBJ1-1, with TRBD1 as a possible D gene (5 bases). The CDR3 covers 15 residues. The germline gives CDR1 ENHRY, CDR2 SYGVKD. Trimming removed 2 bases from V and 1 base from J, with 11 bases in between. The CDR3 reads CAISEGHLANTEAFF. The DNA of the CDR3 is TGTGCCATCAGTGAGGGACATCTGGCGAACACTGAAGCTTTCTTT.

V usage is TRBV6-2 or TRBV6-3 and J usage is TRBJ2-3, with D tentatively TRBD1 (6 bases). V was cut by 4 bases and J by 2 bases, with 13 bases left in between. The CDR3 is 15 residues long. Germline values: CDR1 MNHEY, CDR2 SVGEGT. The CDR3 loop reads CASSFRDNPTDTQYF. The CDR3 bases are TGTGCCAGCAGTTTCCGGGACAACCCCACAGATACGCAGTATTTT.

The rearrangement joins TRBV18 to TRBJ1-6; the match to TRBD1 covers 8 bases. This CDR3 has 15 residues. The ends lost 1 base at V and 7 bases at J; junction bases unmatched: 3. Per germline, CDR1 KGHSH and CDR2 LQKENI. CDR3 protein: CASSPQQGENSPLHF. In DNA, the CDR3 is TGTGCCAGCTCACCACAACAGGGGGAAAATTCACCCCTCCACTTT. Using reference TRBV18 and TRBJ1-6 for the parts outside the CDR3, the full variable domain is NAGVMQNPRHLVRRRGQEARLRCSPMKGHSHVYWYRQLPEEGLKFMVYLQKENIIDESGMPKERFSAEFPKEGPSILRIQQVVRGDSAAYFCASSPQQGENSPLHFGNGTRLTVT.

The V gene is TRBV4-3, the J gene TRBJ1-1; D is uncertain. The CDR3 consists of 14 residues. V shed 5 bases and J shed 1 base, with 11 bases lying between them. Germline lookup yields CDR1 LGHNA and CDR2 YSLEER. The CDR3 coding sequence is TGCGCCAGCAGCGGTGGGCAGGCGAACACTGAAGCTTTCTTT. This gives the protein CASSGGQANTEAFF.

This chain connects TRBV12-3 or TRBV12-4 to TRBJ2-5, with D hard to call. The CDR3 contains 13 residues. V was pared by 1 base and J by 6 bases, with 9 bases between. The CDR3 loop reads CASSLGWAQTQYF. In nucleotides, the CDR3 is TGTGCCAGCAGTTTAGGGTGGGCGCAGACCCAGTACTTC.